These T cell receptor beta chains were read from a single sample in a study of blood T cell repertoires in COVID-19. Here immunoSEQ multiplex PCR was the method, and the copy in TCRdb shows in-frame clones only, minus some. Here the sample spans more than 75,000 clones, around nine tenths being singletons. Sequencing used peripheral blood. The receptor set was obtained from a man older than 75 with active or convalescent COVID-19. CDR3s include the opening cysteine and the closing phenylalanine or tryptophan. D genes are given only for firm matches. Size is stated for part of the rows, as once, few or many counts, or as a class when the clone is expanded.

j_call	d_call	v_call	clone_size	cdr3_aa	cdr3_nt
TRBJ1-1	TRBD1	TRBV28	-	CASSPRTGSGNTEAFF	TGTGCCAGCAGTCCACGGACAGGGTCAGGGAACACTGAAGCTTTCTTT
TRBJ2-2	TRBD2	TRBV10-1	-	CASSDRTSGNTGELFF	TGCGCCAGCAGTGATCGGACTAGCGGGAACACCGGGGAGCTGTTTTTT
TRBJ2-1	-	TRBV28	-	CASSLELGVGYNEQFF	TGTGCCAGCAGTCTCGAGTTAGGGGTGGGGTACAATGAGCAGTTCTTC
TRBJ1-2	-	TRBV14	once	CASSQDRGGYGYTF	TGTGCCAGCAGCCAAGATCGAGGAGGATATGGCTACACCTTC
TRBJ2-6	TRBD2	TRBV9	-	CASSRTSGGTGLLTF	TGTGCCAGCAGTCGGACTAGCGGAGGTACGGGGCTCCTGACTTTC
TRBJ2-7	TRBD1	TRBV5-6	-	CASSARGQGVYEQYF	TGTGCCAGCAGCGCGCGGGGACAGGGGGTCTACGAGCAGTACTTC
TRBJ2-1	TRBD2	TRBV5-1	-	CASSTGGGGRTWNEQFF	TGCGCCAGCAGCACGGGCGGGGGAGGCCGCACGTGGAATGAGCAGTTCTTC
TRBJ1-5	-	TRBV2	-	CASRTLRDDGNQPQHF	TGTGCCAGCAGGACCTTACGGGATGATGGCAATCAGCCCCAGCATTTT
TRBJ2-7	-	TRBV18	-	CASSPQTGGGHEQYF	TGTGCCAGCTCACCACAGACAGGAGGTGGGCACGAGCAGTACTTC
TRBJ2-1	TRBD1	TRBV18	few	CASSTIDRDEQFF	TGTGCCAGCTCAACAATAGACAGGGACGAGCAGTTCTTC
TRBJ1-4	-	TRBV19	-	CASSLLGAANEKLFF	TGTGCCAGTAGTCTACTGGGGGCGGCTAATGAAAAACTGTTTTTT
TRBJ2-2	-	TRBV19	-	CASKMTPSNTGELFF	TGTGCCAGTAAGATGACACCCTCTAACACCGGGGAGCTGTTTTTT
TRBJ1-5	-	TRBV19	-	CASSVPRTANQPQHF	TGTGCCAGTAGTGTCCCCCGGACAGCCAATCAGCCCCAGCATTTT
TRBJ1-3	-	TRBV10-3	-	CAISDSGGGNTIYF	TGTGCCATCAGTGACTCGGGGGGTGGAAACACCATATATTTT
TRBJ2-2	TRBD2	TRBV9	-	CASSRRTSGELFF	TGTGCCAGCAGCCGGAGGACTAGCGGGGAGCTGTTTTTT
TRBJ2-5	-	TRBV29-1	-	CSGRDSRQETQYF	TGCAGCGGGAGGGACAGCAGACAAGAGACCCAGTACTTC
TRBJ2-7	TRBD1	TRBV7-2	-	CASRLGVGGQGNYEQYF	TGTGCCAGCAGGTTAGGGGTTGGGGGACAGGGTAACTACGAGCAGTACTTC
TRBJ1-2	-	TRBV27	-	CASSFPQGNGYTF	TGTGCCAGCAGTTTTCCCCAGGGGAATGGCTACACCTTC
TRBJ2-1	TRBD2	TRBV5-6	-	CASSSGLAGIYNEQFF	TGTGCCAGCAGCTCTGGACTAGCGGGAATCTACAATGAGCAGTTCTTC
TRBJ2-1	TRBD2	TRBV7-9	-	CASSSGLAGIYNEQFF	TGTGCCAGCAGCTCCGGACTAGCGGGAATCTACAATGAGCAGTTCTTC
TRBJ1-2	TRBD1	TRBV28	-	CASTTGGRGSGYTF	TGTGCCAGCACCACAGGGGGCAGGGGATCTGGCTACACCTTC
TRBJ1-1	-	TRBV15	-	CATSRVDTNTEAFF	TGTGCCACCAGCAGAGTGGACACGAACACTGAAGCTTTCTTT
TRBJ1-2	TRBD1	TRBV11-2	-	CASSLDRDSHGYTF	TGTGCCAGCAGCTTAGATAGGGACAGTCATGGCTACACCTTC
TRBJ1-5	TRBD1	TRBV28	-	CASNTPRTGTGQPQHF	TGTGCCAGCAACACTCCAAGGACAGGGACGGGTCAGCCCCAGCATTTT
TRBJ2-1	TRBD2	TRBV4-1	-	CASSQDVAGAFNNEQFF	TGCGCCAGCAGCCAAGATGTAGCGGGAGCTTTCAACAATGAGCAGTTCTTC
TRBJ2-4	-	TRBV2	-	CASSQTGPAKNIQYF	TGTGCCAGCAGCCAAACAGGCCCCGCCAAAAACATTCAGTACTTC
TRBJ1-1	-	TRBV19	-	CASWSGGKPEAFF	TGTGCCAGCTGGTCGGGGGGGAAACCTGAAGCTTTCTTT
TRBJ1-6	TRBD1	TRBV5-6	-	CASSPRTGKGSPLHF	TGTGCCAGCAGCCCCCGGACAGGGAAAGGTTCACCCCTCCACTTT
TRBJ2-1	-	TRBV29-1	-	CSVEEGVHEQFF	TGCAGCGTTGAAGAAGGGGTCCATGAGCAGTTCTTC
TRBJ2-1	-	TRBV5-4	few	CASSQGRTFEQFF	TGTGCCAGCAGTCAAGGCCGGACATTTGAGCAGTTCTTC
TRBJ2-4	TRBD2	TRBV30	-	CAWSAPGGLAKNIQYF	TGTGCCTGGAGTGCCCCGGGAGGCCTAGCCAAAAACATTCAGTACTTC
TRBJ2-4	-	TRBV30	once	CAWSVPGLSTKNIQYF	TGTGCCTGGAGTGTACCGGGACTTAGTACCAAAAACATTCAGTACTTC
TRBJ2-5	TRBD2	TRBV3-1/TRBV3-2	-	CASHSGTSGSGETQYF	TGTGCCAGTCACTCCGGGACTAGCGGGAGCGGTGAGACCCAGTACTTC
TRBJ2-6	-	TRBV3-1/TRBV3-2	once	CASQRYSTSSGANVLTF	TGTGCCAGCCAAAGATACAGTACTAGCTCTGGGGCCAACGTCCTGACTTTC
TRBJ1-1	-	TRBV10-3	-	CAISDMNTEAFF	TGTGCCATCAGTGATATGAACACTGAAGCTTTCTTT
TRBJ2-1	TRBD2	TRBV19	-	CASSRPTGSSSGRLSNEQFF	TGTGCCAGTAGTAGACCCACAGGGTCCAGCAGCGGGAGGTTGTCCAATGAGCAGTTCTTC
TRBJ2-1	TRBD2	TRBV3-1/TRBV3-2	-	CASSQAGGFNEQFF	TGTGCCAGCAGCCAAGCGGGGGGGTTCAATGAGCAGTTCTTC
TRBJ1-3	TRBD1	TRBV6-5	-	CASSFAGGHGNTIYF	TGTGCCAGCAGTTTTGCAGGGGGCCATGGAAACACCATATATTTT
TRBJ2-7	-	TRBV7-2	-	CASSPRVEQYF	TGTGCCAGCAGCCCCCGGGTTGAGCAGTACTTC
TRBJ2-1	TRBD2	TRBV7-3	-	CAIKPLTSGSHEQFF	TGTGCCATCAAGCCTTTGACTAGCGGGAGTCATGAGCAGTTCTTC
TRBJ2-5	TRBD2	TRBV20-1	-	CRAGGTQYF	TGCAGGGCGGGGGGGACCCAGTACTTC
TRBJ1-2	TRBD1	TRBV4-3	-	CASSQVLPRDRGTYGYTF	TGCGCCAGCAGCCAAGTTTTACCCCGGGACAGGGGTACCTATGGCTACACCTTC
TRBJ2-2	-	TRBV5-1	once	CASSLEGLTGELFF	TGCGCCAGCAGCTTGGAGGGACTCACGGGGGAGCTGTTTTTT
TRBJ1-2	-	TRBV5-1	-	CASSLYGNEYGYTF	TGCGCCAGCAGCTTGTACGGGAACGAATATGGCTACACCTTC
TRBJ2-3	-	TRBV12-5	-	CASGFSSLTDTQYF	TGTGCTAGTGGTTTTTCCAGTCTCACAGATACGCAGTATTTT
TRBJ1-2	-	TRBV27	-	CASSARPRLDYGYTF	TGTGCCAGCAGTGCCCGACCGCGGTTGGACTATGGCTACACCTTC
TRBJ2-1	TRBD2	TRBV5-1	few	CASSSKAGGPSNEQFF	TGCGCCAGCAGCTCAAAAGCGGGAGGGCCCTCCAATGAGCAGTTCTTC
TRBJ2-1	TRBD2	TRBV5-1	once	CASSPGVSGPYNEQFF	TGCGCCAGCAGCCCGGGGGTTAGCGGGCCGTACAATGAGCAGTTCTTC